This T cell receptor beta chain stems from a study of shared clonotypes between healthy human individuals. Overall study: Three plates were used per donor for CD4 naive, three for CD4 memory, two for CD8 naive and one for CD8 memory.

DNA at about 0.2 ug, 25,000 to 30,000 T cell genomes, went into sorted-subset replicate PCRs. Profiling relied on immunoSEQ multiplex PCR, and the TCRdb table lists in-frame clones only, not all of them. This sample has 2 million to 2.5 million clones, with 92% found just once. In germline, CDR1 is SGHRS, CDR2 YFSETQ. Trimming removed 4 bases at V and 5 bases at J, with 15 bases between. This CDR3 contains 14 residues. What was sequenced was naive CD4+ T cells from PBMCs. The subset was: CD45RA+ positively selected. V is TRBV5-1 and J is TRBJ2-5; D possibly corresponds to TRBD2 (6 bases). This receptor was obtained from a man aged 18 to 35 in good health. Some clones in this sample may be carry-over from other donors' samples. The DNA for the CDR3 is TGCGCCAGCAGCCTTGAATGGGGGAGGGAGACCCAGTACTTC. Protein: CASSLEWGRETQYF.